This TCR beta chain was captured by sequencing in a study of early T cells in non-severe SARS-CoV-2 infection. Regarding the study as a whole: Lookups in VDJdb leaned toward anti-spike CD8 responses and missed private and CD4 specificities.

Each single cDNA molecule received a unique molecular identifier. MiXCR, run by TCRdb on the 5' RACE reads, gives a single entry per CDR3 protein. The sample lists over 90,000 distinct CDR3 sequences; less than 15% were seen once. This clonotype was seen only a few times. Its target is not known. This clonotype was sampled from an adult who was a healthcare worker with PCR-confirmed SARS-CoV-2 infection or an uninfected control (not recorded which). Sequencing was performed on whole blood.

The CDR3 nucleotides read TGTGCCAGCAGTTTCCCCACAGGGAGCTCCTACGAGCAGTACTTC. Its protein is CASSFPTGSSYEQYF. V and J are TRBV27 and TRBJ2-7; weak D call: TRBD1 (6 bases). Trimming removed 3 bases at V and 0 bases at J, with 12 bases between. Germline CDR1 and CDR2: MNHEY and SMNVEV (reference sequence). The CDR3 is made up of 15 amino acids.